This TCR beta chain appears in the sequencing data of a study of blood T cell repertoires in COVID-19. Study-wide context: The analysed material was cDNA or gDNA that came from T cells, B-cell-depleted T cells, or PBMCs.

In the authors' methods: The authors estimated nucleated cell counts from reference gene primer amplification. This table comes from immunoSEQ multiplex PCR, and its TCRdb copy is limited to in-frame clones, with some not included. V, J and clone size are those of that table, while D and trimming were read from the DNA. The sample lists roughly 120,000 clones, around 90% occurring once. V lost 3 bases, J lost 6 bases, and 9 bases lay in between. Germline loops: CDR1 KGHSH, CDR2 LQKENI. This CDR3 has 13 amino acids. The TCR was taken from a human donor in a cohort sampled during active COVID-19. The specimen was peripheral blood. The chain carries TRBV18 and TRBJ2-4, with D tentatively TRBD1 (5 bases). The CDR3 sequence is CASSPRQGNIQYF. Here the CDR3 DNA reads TGTGCCAGCTCACCCCGCCAGGGAAACATTCAGTACTTC.